The next 16 T cell receptor beta chains were all read from a single sample in a study of molecular identifiers for immune sequencing clone quantification. TCRdb independently ran MiXCR on the PCR reads; one entry per CDR3 protein. The sample contains around 7,800 distinct CDR3 sequences, 35% of which appear only once. Sequenced input: naive CD8+ T cells from blood, with Jurkat cell RNA spiked in. Subset of the sample: FACS-sorted CD8+CD4-CCR7+CD45RA+ naive T cells. Receptors originate from a human donor in good health. Some libraries in this study had Jurkat cell RNA spiked in.

The CDR3 region is CSAKGRNPGDEQYF. CDR3 bases: TGCAGCGCAAAGGGACGGAACCCAGGGGACGAGCAGTACTTC. The rearrangement links TRBV29-1 to TRBJ2-7, with D maybe TRBD1 (6 bases). Germline CDR1 reads SQVTM; CDR2 reads ANQGSEA. The CDR3 length is 14 residues. V lost 7 bases and J 5 bases, leaving 21 bases between the germline ends.

V is TRBV6-5 and J is TRBJ2-3, with D possibly being TRBD1 (6 bases). Trimming stripped 5 bases from V and 6 bases from J, with 21 bases between. This CDR3 spans 16 amino acids. Germline CDR1 reads MNHEY; CDR2 reads SVGAGI. CDR3 sequence reads: CASSVLTGAFADTQYF. The CDR3 DNA reads TGTGCCAGCAGTGTGCTGACAGGAGCCTTTGCGGATACGCAGTATTTT.

This clonotype is judged medium-sized. J is TRBJ1-5 and V is TRBV28; the D gene is possibly TRBD1 (6 bases). From germline, CDR1 is MDHEN and CDR2 SYDVKM. V lost 7 bases and J lost 0, with 19 bases in between. CDR3 length equals 17 residues. The CDR3: CASTKPPGHHSNQPQHF. The CDR3, as DNA: TGTGCCAGCACCAAACCACCGGGACACCATAGCAATCAGCCCCAGCATTTT.

This clonotype was seen once. The junction departs from the called germline gene at one end, perhaps through a read error. This sequence joins TRBV4-3 and TRBJ2-3; D possibly corresponds to TRBD1 (6 bases). Germline V CDR1 and CDR2: LGHNA, YSLEER. CDR3 length equals 13 residues. CDR3 sequence reads: CASSQERTDSQYF. The CDR3, as DNA: TGCGCCAGCAGCCAAGAGAGGACAGATTCGCAGTATTTT.

The chain couples TRBV29-1 to TRBJ1-2; possible D gene TRBD1, 6 bases. V was cut by 7 bases and J by 8 bases, with 23 bases left in between. This CDR3 has 14 amino acids. Per germline, CDR1 SQVTM and CDR2 ANQGSEA. The CDR3 loop is CSADLDSHVPGYTF. CDR3 sequence (DNA): TGCAGCGCAGATCTGGACAGTCACGTACCCGGCTACACCTTC.

By proportion, this clonotype is medium-sized. V usage is TRBV29-1 and J usage is TRBJ2-5; D is perhaps TRBD2 (5 bases). The V gene lost 4 bases and the J gene lost 2 bases, with 5 bases spanning the gap. The CDR3 runs to 11 residues. CDR1 and CDR2 from the germline V gene are SQVTM and ANQGSEA. The CDR3 coding sequence is TGCAGCGTTGTAGCGCAAGAGACCCAGTACTTC. This translates into CSVVAQETQYF.

The V gene is TRBV3-1, the J gene TRBJ2-3, with 8 nucleotides matching TRBD2. The CDR3 length is 18 residues. Germline loops: CDR1 LGHDT, CDR2 YNNKEL (reference sequence). Losses at the gene ends were 0 bases for V and 1 base for J; bases not matched to a gene: 9. The CDR3 region has the DNA TGTGCCAGCAGCCAAGATCGAATAGCGGGATCGGGCACAGATACGCAGTATTTT. Its translation: CASSQDRIAGSGTDTQYF.

This clonotype is judged medium-sized. The chain has TRBV28 and TRBJ2-7; a weak D match, TRBD1 (6 bases). The CDR3 spans 11 residues. The germline gives CDR1 MDHEN, CDR2 SYDVKM. Trimming removed 8 bases at V and 11 bases at J, with 16 bases between. The CDR3 spells CASGTDRSKYF. In DNA form, the CDR3 reads TGTGCCAGCGGAACGGACAGATCTAAGTACTTC.

The DNA for the CDR3 is TGTGCCAGCAGCTCCCGGGGCAAAGATGAGCAGTTCTTC. It translates to CASSSRGKDEQFF. The chain combines TRBV13 with TRBJ2-1; either TRBD1 or TRBD2 may fit D (5 bases each). CDR1 PRHDT and CDR2 FYEKMQ come from the germline V gene (reference sequence). The V end lost 4 bases, the J end lost 8 bases, and 12 bases lay between the germline ends. The CDR3 extends over 13 amino acids.

For this clonotype: A read error may explain this, as a much larger clone is one base away. The chain couples TRBV7-9 to TRBJ2-5; 9 nucleotides match TRBD1. The CDR3 sequence is 14 residues long. The germline V gene has CDR1 SEHNR and CDR2 FQNEAQ (reference sequence). DNA for the CDR3: TGTGTCAGCAGCTCGGGACAGGGCCAAGAGACCCAGTACTTC. It encodes CVSSSGQGQETQYF.

This chain uses TRBV27 with TRBJ2-7, with D perhaps matching TRBD2 (6 bases). The CDR3 has 14 residues. Germline loops: CDR1 MNHEY, CDR2 SMNVEV (reference sequence). Trimming took 6 bases from V and 0 from J, leaving 12 bases between them. CDR3 protein: CASRGTASSYEQYF. DNA for the CDR3: TGTGCCAGCAGAGGGACTGCCAGCTCCTACGAGCAGTACTTC.

This chain uses TRBV18 with TRBJ2-5, with TRBD1 matching 9 bases. Germline V gene data show CDR1 as KGHSH and CDR2 as LQKENI. V was clipped by 8 bases and J by 4 bases; unmatched bases: 8. This CDR3 has 14 residues. The CDR3 region has the DNA TGTGCCAGCCAAGATACAGGGGGCCTAGAGACCCAGTACTTC. Translating gives CASQDTGGLETQYF. The entire variable domain, with the rest obtained from reference TRBV18 and TRBJ2-5, is as follows: NAGVMQNPRHLVRRRGQEARLRCSPMKGHSHVYWYRQLPEEGLKFMVYLQKENIIDESGMPKERFSAEFPKEGPSILRIQQVVRGDSAAYFCASQDTGGLETQYFGPGTRLLVL.

For the CDR3, the DNA is TGTGCCAGCAGCCCCCCGGGACAGGGGGTGAACTATGGCTACACCTTC. Translated: CASSPPGQGVNYGYTF. The rearrangement links TRBV9 to TRBJ1-2; TRBD1 aligns across 11 bases. This CDR3 contains 16 residues. After removal of 4 bases from V and 2 bases from J, the junction contained 7 bases not matched to a gene. Germline V gene lookup returns CDR1 SGDLS and CDR2 YYNGEE.

This chain connects TRBV29-1 to TRBJ2-1, with a weak D call TRBD1 (5 bases). Germline V CDR1 and CDR2: SQVTM, ANQGSEA. V dropped 8 bases and J dropped 4 bases, with 21 bases sitting between them. The CDR3 totals 15 residues. As DNA, the CDR3 is TGCAGCACCGCAGGGCCACCTGGAATATACAATGAGCAGTTCTTC. Residues: CSTAGPPGIYNEQFF.

V gene TRBV11-2 combines with J gene TRBJ1-1; D is perhaps TRBD1 (5 bases). The CDR3 covers 14 residues. The V end lost 2 bases, the J end lost 10 bases, and 17 bases lay between the germline ends. Germline V gene data show CDR1 as SGHAT and CDR2 as FQNNGV. The CDR3 DNA follows: TGTGCCAGCAGCTTACTAGACAGCGTTTTAGGAGCTTTCTTT. Translation: CASSLLDSVLGAFF. Full variable domain (outside the CDR3, taken from reference TRBV11-2 and TRBJ1-1): EAGVAQSPRYKIIEKRQSVAFWCNPISGHATLYWYQQILGQGPKLLIQFQNNGVVDDSQLPKDRFSAERLKGVDSTLKIQPAKLEDSAVYLCASSLLDSVLGAFFGQGTRLTVV.

The chain couples TRBV2 to TRBJ1-1; 9 bases map to TRBD1. The CDR3 extends over 14 amino acids. The ends lost 5 bases at V and 8 bases at J; junction bases unmatched: 9. Germline V gene lookup returns CDR1 SNHLY and CDR2 FYNNEI. This chain's CDR3 is CASSQTGGNREAFF. The CDR3 region has the DNA TGTGCCAGCAGTCAAACAGGGGGCAATCGGGAAGCTTTCTTT. The complete variable domain, with remaining parts taken from reference TRBV2 and TRBJ1-1, reads EPEVTQTPSHQVTQMGQEVILRCVPISNHLYFYWYRQILGQKVEFLVSFYNNEISEKSEIFDDQFSVERPDGSNFTLKIRSTKLEDSAMYFCASSQTGGNREAFFGQGTRLTVV.